Listed below are T cell receptor beta chains from one sample, sequenced in a study of blood T cell repertoires in COVID-19. Method: immunoSEQ multiplex PCR; TCRdb's copy keeps in-frame clones and lacks some. The top ten clones hold less than 0.95% of a sample with a few hundred thousand clones, around nine tenths of them seen once. Sequencing was done on a sample of peripheral blood. The source is a woman aged 40 to 50 who had recovered from COVID-19. Both conserved end residues are part of each CDR3. A D gene is named only where the DNA matches it firmly. Only some rows state a clone size, as once, few, many or a class for expanded clones.

clone_size,v_call,d_call,j_call,cdr3_nt,cdr3_aa
NA,TRBV18,TRBD2,TRBJ2-7,TGTGCCAGCTCACCGGCGGGAGGGCCCAACGAGCAGTACTTC,CASSPAGGPNEQYF
NA,TRBV27,NA,TRBJ1-3,TGTGCCAGCAGTTTATTAGTGTTCGGGCCAGTTGGCAGGGCAGTAAACACCATATATTTT,CASSLLVFGPVGRAVNTIYF
NA,TRBV5-1,NA,TRBJ1-1,TGCGCCAGCCGTGGGGCAGTCACTGAAGCTTTCTTT,CASRGAVTEAFF
NA,TRBV6-6,NA,TRBJ2-7,TGTGCCAGCAGTTACTCACCCCAGGATACCTACGAGCAGTACTTC,CASSYSPQDTYEQYF
once,TRBV9,TRBD1,TRBJ1-2,TGTGCCAGCAGCGTAGGACAGGGCAACTATGGCTACACCTTC,CASSVGQGNYGYTF
NA,TRBV28,TRBD1,TRBJ1-2,TGTGCCAGCAGTTCAAGGGACAGGGGGCAGAGCTATGGCTACACCTTC,CASSSRDRGQSYGYTF
NA,TRBV15,NA,TRBJ2-3,TGTGCCACCAGGGCGGACTCTTACACAGATACGCAGTATTTT,CATRADSYTDTQYF
NA,TRBV11-2,NA,TRBJ1-6,TGTGCCAGCAGCTTATTGACAAGGGGATCACCCCTCCACTTT,CASSLLTRGSPLHF
NA,TRBV5-4,TRBD2,TRBJ2-1,TGTGCCAGCAGTAAATCGACTAGCGGTAATTATCAGCAGTTCTTC,CASSKSTSGNYQQFF
NA,TRBV11-2,NA,TRBJ2-7,TGTGCCAGCAGCTTAGGCAGAACCTACGAGCAGTACTTC,CASSLGRTYEQYF
NA,TRBV28,TRBD2,TRBJ2-7,TGTGCCAGCAGTTCGTCGGGGGGGGGTCGCGAGCAGTACTTC,CASSSSGGGREQYF
NA,TRBV6-5,TRBD2,TRBJ2-7,TGTGCCAGCACAAAGACTAGCGGGATCTACGAGCAGTACTTC,CASTKTSGIYEQYF
NA,TRBV5-6,NA,TRBJ2-5,TGTGCCAGCAGCCGGGGGTCGGAGACCCAGTACTTC,CASSRGSETQYF
many,TRBV19,TRBD2,TRBJ2-7,TGTGCCAGTAGTGGAGCGGGAGGGATGCGGGAGCAGTACTTC,CASSGAGGMREQYF
NA,TRBV7-2,TRBD2,TRBJ2-2,TGTGCCAGCAGCTTAGGACTAGCGTATGCCGGGGAGCTGTTTTTT,CASSLGLAYAGELFF
once,TRBV6-5,NA,TRBJ2-1,TGTGCCAGCAGTTCCCCAGGCAATGAGCAGTTCTTC,CASSSPGNEQFF
once,TRBV21-1,NA,TRBJ2-7,TGTGCCAGCATAGGACGACAGGGGCACGAGCAGTACTTC,CASIGRQGHEQYF
NA,TRBV4-1,NA,TRBJ1-3,TGCGCCAGCAGCCAAGATAAGAGGCCTCAAGGCTCTGGAAACACCATATATTTT,CASSQDKRPQGSGNTIYF
NA,TRBV27,TRBD1,TRBJ2-3,TGTGCCAGCAGCTACGGGACAGGCGTCACAGATACGCAGTATTTT,CASSYGTGVTDTQYF
NA,TRBV5-1,NA,TRBJ2-2,TGCGCCAGCAGCCCGGGGGCGAACACCGGGGAGCTGTTTTTT,CASSPGANTGELFF
NA,TRBV3-1/TRBV3-2,NA,TRBJ2-1,TGTGCCAGCAGCCAAGGAGGATGGGGCCAGATATACAATGAGCAGTTCTTC,CASSQGGWGQIYNEQFF
NA,TRBV2,NA,TRBJ2-3,TGTGCCAGCAGTGGACAGCTCCCCACAGATACGCAGTATTTT,CASSGQLPTDTQYF
NA,TRBV9,NA,TRBJ1-2,TGTGCCAGCAGCCCGGGGGGAACTCCGAACTATGGCTACACCTTC,CASSPGGTPNYGYTF
NA,TRBV3-1/TRBV3-2,TRBD2,TRBJ2-3,TGTGCCAGCAGCCCTAGCGGGACTAGCGGGAGTAGTACGCAGTATTTT,CASSPSGTSGSSTQYF
NA,TRBV3-1/TRBV3-2,NA,TRBJ1-1,TGTGCCAGCAGCCCAATTCTCGGGAACACTGAAGCTTTCTTT,CASSPILGNTEAFF
NA,TRBV10-3,TRBD2,TRBJ2-7,TGTGCCATGAGCGGGGGGGCTGAGCAGTACTTC,CAMSGGAEQYF
NA,TRBV3-1/TRBV3-2,TRBD2,TRBJ2-7,TGTGCCAGCAGCCAAGATATTTGGACTAGGATCTACGAGCAGTACTTC,CASSQDIWTRIYEQYF
NA,TRBV3-1/TRBV3-2,TRBD1,TRBJ2-2,TGTGCCAGCAGTTCCTACAGGGGGCTCGAGGGGGAGCTGTTTTTT,CASSSYRGLEGELFF
NA,TRBV4-1,NA,TRBJ1-4,TGCGCCAGCAGCCCCTATCCCGAACAGGTTAATGAAAAACTGTTTTTT,CASSPYPEQVNEKLFF
NA,TRBV28,NA,TRBJ1-4,TGTGCCAGCAGTGCCCAGGGTTCTAATGAAAAACTGTTTTTT,CASSAQGSNEKLFF
NA,TRBV6-2/TRBV6-3,TRBD2,TRBJ2-3,TGTGCCAGCAGTAGCCGGGGACTAGTTAGCACAGATACGCAGTATTTT,CASSSRGLVSTDTQYF
few,TRBV6-1,NA,TRBJ2-7,TGTGCCAGCAGGGCGGGTACAGACTACGAGCAGTACTTC,CASRAGTDYEQYF
NA,TRBV5-1,TRBD1,TRBJ1-2,TGCGCCAGCAGCGGACAGACAGGGAGCTATGGCTACACCTTC,CASSGQTGSYGYTF
NA,TRBV15,TRBD1,TRBJ2-6,TGTGCCACCAGCAGAGATTACCCGGGACAGGGCGTCTCTGGGGCCAACGTCCTGACTTTC,CATSRDYPGQGVSGANVLTF
NA,TRBV5-1,TRBD1,TRBJ2-7,TGCGCCAGCAGCGAGGGACAGATCTACGAGCAGTACTTC,CASSEGQIYEQYF
once,TRBV27,NA,TRBJ1-1,TGTGCCAGCAGCCAGGGGAGCGGCGGGAACACTGAAGCTTTCTTT,CASSQGSGGNTEAFF
few,TRBV11-2,TRBD1,TRBJ1-2,TGTGCCAGCAGCTTATATGAAGGACAGGGGGACACCTTC,CASSLYEGQGDTF
NA,TRBV5-1,NA,TRBJ1-2,TGCGCCAGCAAGGAAACGGGGGGCTATGGCTACACCTTC,CASKETGGYGYTF
NA,TRBV24-1,TRBD2,TRBJ2-2,TGTGCCACCAGTGAGGGTGAGGGACTAGCGGATACCGGGGAGCTGTTTTTT,CATSEGEGLADTGELFF
NA,TRBV15,NA,TRBJ2-3,TGTGCCACCAGCAGCTCAGATACGCAGTATTTT,CATSSSDTQYF
NA,TRBV7-9,NA,TRBJ1-4,TGTGCCAGCAGCTTAGGGTTGATCGGTGGTAATGAAAAACTGTTTTTT,CASSLGLIGGNEKLFF
NA,TRBV28,NA,TRBJ2-5,TGTGCCAGCAGTTTGAATGGGCAGGCCCAGTACTTC,CASSLNGQAQYF
NA,TRBV10-3,NA,TRBJ2-2,TGTGCCATCAGCCTTGACAGAACGAACACCGGGGAGCTGTTTTTT,CAISLDRTNTGELFF
once,TRBV25-1,NA,TRBJ2-7,TGTGCCAGCTCCCGAGAGAGCTACGAGCAGTACTTC,CASSRESYEQYF
NA,TRBV19,NA,TRBJ2-7,TGTGCCAGTAGTAATAGCGGTAGCTACGAGCAGTACTTC,CASSNSGSYEQYF
NA,TRBV4-1,TRBD1,TRBJ1-4,TGCGCCAGCAGCCCTCAGGGGGCAACTAATGAAAAACTGTTTTTT,CASSPQGATNEKLFF
once,TRBV7-3,TRBD1,TRBJ1-6,TGTGCCAGCAGCTTAAGGGACAGGGCTCTCCCAAATATTGATTCACCCCTCCACTTT,CASSLRDRALPNIDSPLHF
NA,TRBV5-4,TRBD2,TRBJ2-1,TGTGCCAGCAGCTACGCCGGGACTAGTATAGGCAATGAGCAGTTCTTC,CASSYAGTSIGNEQFF